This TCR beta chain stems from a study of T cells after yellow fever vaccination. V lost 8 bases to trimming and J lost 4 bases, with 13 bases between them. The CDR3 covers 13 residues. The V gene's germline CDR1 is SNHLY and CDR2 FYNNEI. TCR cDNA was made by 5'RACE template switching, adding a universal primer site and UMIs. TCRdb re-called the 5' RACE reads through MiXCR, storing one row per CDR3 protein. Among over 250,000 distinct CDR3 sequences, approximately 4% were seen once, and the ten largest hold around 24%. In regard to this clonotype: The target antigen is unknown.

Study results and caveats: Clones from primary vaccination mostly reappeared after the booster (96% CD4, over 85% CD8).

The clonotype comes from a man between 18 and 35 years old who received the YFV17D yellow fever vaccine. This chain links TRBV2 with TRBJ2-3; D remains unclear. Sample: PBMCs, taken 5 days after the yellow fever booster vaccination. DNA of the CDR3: TGTGCCAGCGGTACTACACACCCAGATACGCAGTATTTT. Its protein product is CASGTTHPDTQYF.